Presented here are 26 T cell receptor beta chains from one specimen sequenced in a study of OX40 agonist ivuxolimab in advanced cancers. Clones were sequenced by immunoSEQ multiplex PCR, and TCRdb holds only the in-frame ones, with some missing. Of roughly 28,000 clones in the sample, roughly 87% were seen once. The sequencing used CD4+ or CD8+ T cells sorted from blood, collected in a trial of the OX40 agonist ivuxolimab. The receptors here all came from an adult with an advanced solid tumor such as melanoma, head and neck, liver or kidney cancer.

J is TRBJ2-1 and V is TRBV9, with a weak D call TRBD1 (5 bases). Germline-derived CDR1 and CDR2 are SGDLS and YYNGEE. This CDR3 is 13 amino acids long. V was trimmed by 3 bases and J by 6 bases, leaving 10 bases between them. The CDR3 loop reads CASSETVANEQFF. In DNA, the CDR3 is TGTGCCAGCAGCGAGACAGTGGCCAATGAGCAGTTCTTC.

The chain links TRBV7-3 to TRBJ2-2, with D unclear. V lost 6 bases, J lost 8 bases, and 10 bases lay in between. Germline values: CDR1 SGHTA, CDR2 FQGTGA. The CDR3 has 12 amino acids. CDR3 sequence: CASRLAGGELFF. The CDR3 coding sequence is TGTGCCAGCAGATTAGCAGGAGGGGAGCTGTTTTTT. Variable domain in full (rest from reference TRBV7-3 and TRBJ2-2): GAGVSQTPSNKVTEKGKYVELRCDPISGHTALYWYRQSLGQGPEFLIYFQGTGAADDSGLPNDRFFAVRPEGSVSTLKIQRTERGDSAVYLCASRLAGGELFFGEGSRLTVL.

The chain recombines TRBV5-1 with TRBJ2-3; D remains unclear. The CDR3 is made up of 15 amino acids. The germline V gene has CDR1 SGHRS and CDR2 YFSETQ. The V gene lost 2 bases and the J gene lost 2 bases, with 12 bases spanning the gap. DNA of the CDR3: TGCGCCAGCAGCTTCTTGACGGATTACACAGATACGCAGTATTTT. Its translation: CASSFLTDYTDTQYF.

This chain uses TRBV7-1 with TRBJ1-5; D uncertain. TRBV7-1 falls under the ORF class, with uncertain function. This CDR3 has 14 residues. The V gene lost 4 bases and the J gene lost 7 bases, with 14 bases spanning the gap. CDR3 amino acids: CASSLASVGQPQHF. CDR3 DNA sequence: TGTGCCAGCAGCTTAGCGTCGGTCGGGCAGCCCCAGCATTTT.

The genes are TRBV20-1 and TRBJ2-1; no firm D call. Germline CDR1 and CDR2: DFQATT and SNEGSKA (reference sequence). Trimming shortened V by 4 bases and J by 5 bases, and 6 bases separated the two germline ends. The CDR3 is made up of 11 amino acids. CDR3 DNA: TGCAGTGCTACCAAAAACAATGAGCAGTTCTTC. Protein sequence: CSATKNNEQFF.

V usage is TRBV7-9 and J usage is TRBJ2-7, with 9 positions matching TRBD2. V lost 5 bases, J lost 2 bases, and 4 bases stayed unmatched. This CDR3 region has 14 residues. Germline V gene data show CDR1 as SEHNR and CDR2 as FQNEAQ (reference sequence). In nucleotides, the CDR3 is TGTGCCAGCAGCCCTCGGACTAGCGCCTACGAGCAGTACTTC. It specifies CASSPRTSAYEQYF.

This chain connects TRBV27 to TRBJ2-7; tentative D call: TRBD2 (6 bases). The CDR3 is 13 residues long. The germline V gene has CDR1 MNHEY and CDR2 SMNVEV (reference sequence). V dropped 6 bases and J dropped 3 bases, with 12 bases sitting between them. DNA of the CDR3: TGTGCCAGCAGGGGGACTCGGATCTACGAGCAGTACTTC. Protein sequence: CASRGTRIYEQYF.

The chain combines TRBV27 with TRBJ2-1, with TRBD2 identical over 14 bases. The V segment lost 5 bases and the J segment 7 bases; nucleotides outside the gene matches: 4. The CDR3 runs to 15 residues. Germline assignment: CDR1 MNHEY and CDR2 SMNVEV (reference sequence). The CDR3, as DNA: TGTGCCAGCAGTCCCGGGACTAGCGGGAGAAATGAGCAGTTCTTC. It is translated as CASSPGTSGRNEQFF.

The V call is TRBV27, the J call TRBJ2-7; TRBD2 aligns across 8 bases. The CDR3 spans 14 residues. CDR1 and CDR2 from the germline V gene are MNHEY and SMNVEV (reference sequence). The V segment lost 2 bases and the J segment 4 bases; nucleotides outside the gene matches: 4. Written as DNA, the CDR3 is TGTGCCAGCAGTTTAGGCGGGAGGACTTACGAGCAGTACTTC. Its protein product is CASSLGGRTYEQYF.

The chain carries TRBV6-5 and TRBJ2-1, with 9 bases identical to TRBD1. V lost 7 bases to trimming and J lost 1 base; unmatched junction nucleotides: 2. The V gene's germline CDR1 is MNHEY and CDR2 SVGAGI. CDR3 length equals 14 residues. The CDR3 DNA sequence: TGTGCCAGCACGGACAGGGGTTCCTACAATGAGCAGTTCTTC. Its translation: CASTDRGSYNEQFF.

Remarks on this clone: This sequence may be a read error, since a much larger clone differs from it by one base. The chain has TRBV5-4 and TRBJ2-5; D not resolved. The J call may be faulty, since TRBJ2-7 better matches the DNA end. Germline assignment: CDR1 SGHNT and CDR2 YYREEE (reference sequence). This CDR3 has 13 amino acids. CDR3 amino acids: CASSLRSTYEQYF. The CDR3 DNA reads TGTGCCAGCAGTTTGCGCAGCACCTACGAGCAGTACTTC.

The V gene is TRBV6-6, the J gene TRBJ2-1, with 7 bases that match TRBD1. The CDR3 consists of 15 residues. Germline V lookup: CDR1 MNHNY, CDR2 SVGAGI (reference sequence). V gave up 5 bases and J gave up 5 bases; unmatched junction bases: 9. This CDR3 reads CASSRATGYHNEQFF. The CDR3 DNA reads as TGTGCCAGCAGTAGAGCGACAGGGTACCACAATGAGCAGTTCTTC.

The chain combines TRBV27 with TRBJ2-7; D tentatively reads TRBD1 or TRBD2 (5 bases each). Trimming removed 3 bases at V and 2 bases at J, with 11 bases between. The CDR3 covers 14 residues. Germline V gene data show CDR1 as MNHEY and CDR2 as SMNVEV (reference sequence). The DNA of the CDR3 is TGTGCCAGCAGTTTTGGGACGGGTACCTACGAGCAGTACTTC. Translating gives CASSFGTGTYEQYF.

The chain links TRBV6-5 to TRBJ2-1, with unresolved D. Trimming left V 2 bases short and J 5 bases short, with 7 bases between. The germline V gene has CDR1 MNHEY and CDR2 SVGAGI. This CDR3 has 13 residues. CDR3 nucleotide sequence: TGTGCCAGCAGTTACAGAACAGACAATGAGCAGTTCTTC. It specifies CASSYRTDNEQFF.

The J gene is TRBJ1-6, the V gene TRBV6-5; D may be TRBD1 (6 bases). The CDR3 consists of 14 residues. CDR1 and CDR2 (germline): MNHEY, SVGAGI. V was clipped by 10 bases and J by 6 bases, with 16 bases between them. The CDR3 loop reads CATALGQFNSPLHF. The CDR3 nucleotides read TGTGCCACCGCGCTTGGACAGTTTAATTCACCCCTCCACTTT.

The chain recombines TRBV18 with TRBJ2-5; tentative D call: TRBD2 (5 bases). The CDR3 has 15 residues. CDR1 is KGHSH, CDR2 LQKENI, per germline. V lost 3 bases, J lost 3 bases, and 14 bases lay in between. The CDR3 here is CASSPGEFFEETQYF. The CDR3 DNA follows: TGTGCCAGCTCACCCGGGGAGTTTTTCGAAGAGACCCAGTACTTC. The variable domain in full, completed from reference TRBV18 and TRBJ2-5, reads NAGVMQNPRHLVRRRGQEARLRCSPMKGHSHVYWYRQLPEEGLKFMVYLQKENIIDESGMPKERFSAEFPKEGPSILRIQQVVRGDSAAYFCASSPGEFFEETQYFGPGTRLLVL.

The chain employs TRBV7-9 and TRBJ2-7; D gene ambiguous. There are 14 residues in the CDR3. With 5 bases removed from V and 0 bases from J, the gap between germline ends came to 11 bases. Per germline, CDR1 SEHNR and CDR2 FQNEAQ (reference sequence). CDR3 sequence (DNA): TGTGCCAGCAGCGTTCCCGGCCCCTCCTACGAGCAGTACTTC. It codes for CASSVPGPSYEQYF.

The CDR3 spells CASSYSSGGPRYGYTF. CDR3 bases: TGTGCCAGCAGTTACTCTTCCGGGGGCCCGCGGTATGGCTACACCTTC. J is TRBJ1-2 and V is TRBV6-5; TRBD1 is a possible D gene (6 bases). The length of the CDR3 is 16 residues. Germline V gene data show CDR1 as MNHEY and CDR2 as SVGAGI. V lost 0 bases to trimming and J lost 5 bases, with 16 bases between them.

The chain combines TRBV5-4 with TRBJ2-5; no definite D call. The CDR3 has 12 amino acids. Germline loops: CDR1 SGHNT, CDR2 YYREEE (reference sequence). Trimming took 4 bases from V and 6 from J, leaving 10 bases between them. The CDR3 DNA reads as TGTGCCAGCAGCCCAGATCCGCAGACCCAGTACTTC. It specifies CASSPDPQTQYF.

This chain connects TRBV21-1 to TRBJ2-5; the D call of TRBD2 is as the table states it, not checked on the DNA. TRBV21-1 is a known pseudogene. CDR3 length: 16 residues. The CDR3 here is CASSKVIGGRVETQYF. CDR3 in DNA: TGTGCCAGCAGCAAAGTAATAGGCGGGAGGGTAGAGACCCAGTACTTC.

The gene calls are TRBV7-2 and TRBJ2-7, with 7 bases identical to TRBD2. CDR1 is SGHTA and CDR2 is FQGNSA in the germline V gene. The CDR3 contains 14 residues. The V segment lost 7 bases and the J segment 3 bases; nucleotides outside the gene matches: 9. The CDR3 region is CASTQAGGGYEQYF. CDR3 nucleotides: TGTGCCAGCACCCAGGCTGGGGGGGGCTACGAGCAGTACTTC.

The V and J genes are TRBV13 and TRBJ2-7, with a tentative D call TRBD2 (5 bases). V was shortened by 5 bases and J by 0 bases, with 14 bases between the two germline ends. This CDR3 is 15 amino acids long. The germline V gene has CDR1 PRHDT and CDR2 FYEKMQ (reference sequence). The chain's CDR3 is CASSGVERTSYEQYF. CDR3 coding DNA: TGTGCCAGCAGCGGGGTCGAGCGGACCTCCTACGAGCAGTACTTC.

CDR3: CASSALAVLQETQYF. The CDR3 coding sequence is TGTGCCAGCAGCGCTCTAGCGGTTCTACAAGAGACCCAGTACTTC. The chain links TRBV7-9 to TRBJ2-5, with 7 bases matching TRBD2. The trim removed 5 bases at V and 2 bases at J, leaving 8 bases unmatched. Germline values: CDR1 SEHNR, CDR2 FQNEAQ (reference sequence). CDR3 length: 15 residues.

This clone was counted a few times. The rearrangement links TRBV9 to TRBJ1-5; D gene unclear. Trimming removed 5 bases from V and 0 bases from J, with 9 bases in between. This CDR3 spans 14 amino acids. Germline V CDR1 and CDR2: SGDLS, YYNGEE. CDR3 sequence: CASSSGYSNQPQHF. The DNA of the CDR3 is TGTGCCAGCAGTTCAGGATATAGCAATCAGCCCCAGCATTTT.

The chain combines TRBV19 with TRBJ2-2; 7 nucleotides match TRBD1. V lost 5 bases and J lost 0; bases outside the gene matches: 21. The CDR3 spans 21 residues. Germline V lookup: CDR1 LNHDA, CDR2 SQIVND (reference sequence). The CDR3 DNA sequence: TGTGCCAGTAGTCCTTTCGGACAGGCCACGGCCCGTTTCGCGAACACCGGGGAGCTGTTTTTT. It translates to CASSPFGQATARFANTGELFF.

The genes are TRBV9 and TRBJ2-5; tentative D call: TRBD1 (6 bases). The CDR3 is 14 amino acids. V lost 2 bases to trimming and J lost 0 bases, with 8 bases between them. CDR1 and CDR2 (germline): SGDLS, YYNGEE. The CDR3 spells CASSVGQNQETQYF. The DNA of the CDR3 is TGTGCCAGCAGCGTCGGACAGAACCAAGAGACCCAGTACTTC.